The TCR beta chain under discussion was sequenced for a study of T cells in Graves' hyperthyroidism and ophthalmopathy. This clonotype was observed a few times. TCR beta CDR3 sequences were amplified from RNA transcripts. The HTBI set primed first-round TCR CDR3 RT-PCR. MiXCR, applied by TCRdb to the multiplex PCR reads, yields one record per CDR3 protein. The sample consists of 400,000 or so distinct CDR3 sequences, more than 14% of them appearing once. Deletions cut 4 bases from V and 0 bases from J, with 25 bases between. In germline, CDR1 is SGDLS, CDR2 YYNGEE. The CDR3 consists of 19 residues. Any patient presenting with uncontrolled infection, other autoimmune disease, pregnancy or lactation was left out. Fresh peripheral blood, around 10 ml of it, supplied the PBMCs.

Sequenced material: blood. This receptor was taken from a woman aged 25 to 39 with Graves' ophthalmopathy. The chain is built from TRBV9 and TRBJ1-1; a possible D gene is TRBD1 (6 bases). The CDR3 spells CASSPEPNAGTLMNTEAFF. CDR3 coding DNA: TGTGCCAGCAGCCCAGAGCCGAACGCCGGGACACTAATGAACACTGAAGCTTTCTTT.